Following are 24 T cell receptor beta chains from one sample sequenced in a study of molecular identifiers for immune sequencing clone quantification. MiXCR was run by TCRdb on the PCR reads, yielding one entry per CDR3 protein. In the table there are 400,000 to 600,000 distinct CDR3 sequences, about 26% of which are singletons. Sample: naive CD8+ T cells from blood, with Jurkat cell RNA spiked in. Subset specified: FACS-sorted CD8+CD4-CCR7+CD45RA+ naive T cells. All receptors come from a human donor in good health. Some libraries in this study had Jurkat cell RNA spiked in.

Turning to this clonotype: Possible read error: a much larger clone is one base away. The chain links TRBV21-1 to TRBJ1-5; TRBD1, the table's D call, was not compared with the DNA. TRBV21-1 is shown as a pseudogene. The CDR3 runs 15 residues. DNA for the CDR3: TGTGCCAGCCCCCTGCCCGGGGGCTATGATCAGTCCCAGCATTTT. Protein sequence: CASPLPGGYDQSQHF.

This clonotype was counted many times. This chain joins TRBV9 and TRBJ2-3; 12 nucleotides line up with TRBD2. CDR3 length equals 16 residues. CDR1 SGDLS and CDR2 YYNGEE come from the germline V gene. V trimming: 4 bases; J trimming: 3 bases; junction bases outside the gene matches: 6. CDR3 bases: TGTGCCAGCAGCTCCAGGCTAGCGGGAGGGACAGATACGCAGTATTTT. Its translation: CASSSRLAGGTDTQYF.

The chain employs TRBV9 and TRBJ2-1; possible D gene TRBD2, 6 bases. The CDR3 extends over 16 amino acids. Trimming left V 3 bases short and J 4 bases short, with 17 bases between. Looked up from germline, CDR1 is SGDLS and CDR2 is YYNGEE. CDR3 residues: CASSEGLPNKYNEQFF. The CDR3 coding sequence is TGTGCCAGCAGCGAGGGACTCCCAAACAAATACAATGAGCAGTTCTTC.

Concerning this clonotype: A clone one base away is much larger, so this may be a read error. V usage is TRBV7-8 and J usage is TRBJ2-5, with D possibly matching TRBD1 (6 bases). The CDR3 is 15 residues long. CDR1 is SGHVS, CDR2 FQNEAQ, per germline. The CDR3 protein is CASSSRGKYQETQNF. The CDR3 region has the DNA TGTGCCAGCAGCTCCAGGGGAAAGTACCAAGAGACCCAGAACTTC.

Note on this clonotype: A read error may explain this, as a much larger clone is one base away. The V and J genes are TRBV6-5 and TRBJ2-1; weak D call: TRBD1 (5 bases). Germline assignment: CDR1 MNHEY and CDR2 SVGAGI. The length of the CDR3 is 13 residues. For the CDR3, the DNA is TGTGCCAGCAGTCCCTCAGGGAAGAATGAGCAGTCCTTC. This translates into CASSPSGKNEQSF.

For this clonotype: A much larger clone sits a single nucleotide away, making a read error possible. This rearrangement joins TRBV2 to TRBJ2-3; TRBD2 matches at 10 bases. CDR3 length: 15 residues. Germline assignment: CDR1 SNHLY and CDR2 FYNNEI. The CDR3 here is CASSGLAANTDTRYF. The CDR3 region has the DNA TGTGCCAGCAGCGGACTAGCGGCAAACACAGATACGCGGTATTTT.

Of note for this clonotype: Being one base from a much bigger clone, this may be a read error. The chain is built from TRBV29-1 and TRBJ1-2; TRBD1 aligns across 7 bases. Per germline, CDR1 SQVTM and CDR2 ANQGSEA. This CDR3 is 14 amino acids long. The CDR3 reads CNVEDQDRHYGYTF. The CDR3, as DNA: TGCAACGTTGAAGATCAGGACAGGCACTATGGCTACACCTTC.

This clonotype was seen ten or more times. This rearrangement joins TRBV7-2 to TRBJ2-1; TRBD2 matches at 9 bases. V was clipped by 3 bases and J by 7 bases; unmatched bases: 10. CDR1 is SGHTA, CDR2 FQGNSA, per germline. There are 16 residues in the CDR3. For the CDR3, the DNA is TGTGCCAGCAGCTTTTGGGCGGGGGGGCCTGGAAATGAGCAGTTCTTC. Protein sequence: CASSFWAGGPGNEQFF.

For the CDR3, the DNA is TGTGCCAGCAGTTTTGGACAGATCTACGAGCAGTACTTC. This codes for CASSFGQIYEQYF. V and J are TRBV27 and TRBJ2-7; a weak D match, TRBD1 (6 bases). Per germline, CDR1 MNHEY and CDR2 SMNVEV (reference sequence). Trimming removed 3 bases at V and 3 bases at J, with 9 bases between. The CDR3 has 13 amino acids.

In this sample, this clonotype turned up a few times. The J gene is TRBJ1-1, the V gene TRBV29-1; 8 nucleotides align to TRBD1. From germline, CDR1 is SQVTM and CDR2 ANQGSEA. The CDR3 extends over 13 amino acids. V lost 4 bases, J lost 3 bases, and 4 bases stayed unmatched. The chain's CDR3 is CSVGQGAYTEAFF. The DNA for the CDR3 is TGCAGCGTTGGCCAGGGGGCCTACACTGAAGCTTTCTTT. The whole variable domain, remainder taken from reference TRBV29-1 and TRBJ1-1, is SAVISQKPSRDICQRGTSLTIQCQVDSQVTMMFWYRQQPGQSLTLIATANQGSEATYESGFVIDKFPISRPNLTFSTLTVSNMSPEDSSIYLCSVGQGAYTEAFFGQGTRLTVV.

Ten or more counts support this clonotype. The CDR3 region has the DNA TGCGCCAGCAGCCCGGGGGCCGTCTACGAGCAGTACTTC. Protein: CASSPGAVYEQYF. The V call is TRBV4-1, the J call TRBJ2-7; D may match TRBD1 or TRBD2 (6 bases each). V was pared by 4 bases and J by 3 bases, with 10 bases between. Looked up from germline, CDR1 is MGHRA and CDR2 is YSYEKL. There are 13 residues in the CDR3.

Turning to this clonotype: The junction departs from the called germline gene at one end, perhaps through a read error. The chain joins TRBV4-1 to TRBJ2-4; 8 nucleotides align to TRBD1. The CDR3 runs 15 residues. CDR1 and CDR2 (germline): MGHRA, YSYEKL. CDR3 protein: CASSQDPGGKDIQYF. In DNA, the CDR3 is TGCGCCAGCAGCCAAGATCCAGGGGGCAAAGACATTCAGTACTTC.

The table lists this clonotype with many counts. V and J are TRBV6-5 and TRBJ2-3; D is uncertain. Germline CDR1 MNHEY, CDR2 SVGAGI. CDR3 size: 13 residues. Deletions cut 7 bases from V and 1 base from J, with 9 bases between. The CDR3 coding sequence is TGTGCCAGCATACCCGAGGGCACAGATACGCAGTATTTT. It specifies CASIPEGTDTQYF.

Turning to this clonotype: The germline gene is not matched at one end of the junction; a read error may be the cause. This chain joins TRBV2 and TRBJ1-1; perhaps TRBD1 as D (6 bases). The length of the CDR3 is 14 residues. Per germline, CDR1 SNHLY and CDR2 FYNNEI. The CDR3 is CASREGYRDTEAFF. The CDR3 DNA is TGTGCCAGCAGGGAAGGGTACAGGGACACTGAAGCTTTCTTT.

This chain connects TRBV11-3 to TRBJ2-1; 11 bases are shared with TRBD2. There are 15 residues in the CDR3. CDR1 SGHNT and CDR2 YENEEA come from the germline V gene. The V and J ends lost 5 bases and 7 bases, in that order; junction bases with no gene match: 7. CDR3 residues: CASSLRLAGMNEQFF. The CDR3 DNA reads TGTGCCAGCAGCCTAAGACTAGCGGGAATGAATGAGCAGTTCTTC. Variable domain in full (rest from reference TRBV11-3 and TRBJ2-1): EAGVVQSPRYKIIEKKQPVAFWCNPISGHNTLYWYLQNLGQGPELLIRYENEEAVDDSQLPKDRFSAERLKGVDSTLKIQPAELGDSAVYLCASSLRLAGMNEQFFGPGTRLTVL.

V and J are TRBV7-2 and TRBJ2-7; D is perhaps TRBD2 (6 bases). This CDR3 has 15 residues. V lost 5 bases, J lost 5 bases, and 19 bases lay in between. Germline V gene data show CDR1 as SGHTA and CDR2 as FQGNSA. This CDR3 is CASSPGAGAGHEQYF. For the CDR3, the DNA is TGTGCCAGCAGCCCCGGGGCCGGGGCGGGGCACGAGCAGTACTTC.

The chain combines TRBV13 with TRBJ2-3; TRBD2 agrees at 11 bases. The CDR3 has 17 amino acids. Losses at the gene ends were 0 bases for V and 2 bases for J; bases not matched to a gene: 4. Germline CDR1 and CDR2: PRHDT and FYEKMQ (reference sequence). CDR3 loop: CASSLGKGLADTDTQYF. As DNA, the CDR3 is TGTGCCAGCAGCTTAGGCAAGGGACTAGCGGACACAGATACGCAGTATTTT.

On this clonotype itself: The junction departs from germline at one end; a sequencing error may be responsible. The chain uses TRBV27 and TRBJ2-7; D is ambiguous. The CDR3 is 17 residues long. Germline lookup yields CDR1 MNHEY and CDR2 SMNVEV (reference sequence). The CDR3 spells CASGFTVKLGNPYEQYF. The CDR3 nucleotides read TGTGCCAGCGGTTTTACCGTTAAGTTGGGGAATCCCTACGAGCAGTACTTC.

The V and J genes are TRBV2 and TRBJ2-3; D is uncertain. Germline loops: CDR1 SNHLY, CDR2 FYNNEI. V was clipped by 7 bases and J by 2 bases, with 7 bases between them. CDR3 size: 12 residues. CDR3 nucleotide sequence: TGTGCCAGCATCACCAACACAGATACGCAGTATTTT. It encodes CASITNTDTQYF.

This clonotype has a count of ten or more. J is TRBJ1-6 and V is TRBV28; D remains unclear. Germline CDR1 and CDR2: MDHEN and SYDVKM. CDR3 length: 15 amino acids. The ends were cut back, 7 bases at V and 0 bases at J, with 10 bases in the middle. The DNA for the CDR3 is TGTGCCAGCAACCTCAGGAGCTCCTATAATTCACCCCTCCACTTT. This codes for CASNLRSSYNSPLHF.

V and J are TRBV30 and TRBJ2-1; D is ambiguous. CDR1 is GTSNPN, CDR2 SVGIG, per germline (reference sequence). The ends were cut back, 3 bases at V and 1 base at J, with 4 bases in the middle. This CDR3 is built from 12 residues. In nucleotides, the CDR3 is TGTGCCTGGAGCGTTTCCTACAATGAGCAGTTCTTC. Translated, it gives CAWSVSYNEQFF.

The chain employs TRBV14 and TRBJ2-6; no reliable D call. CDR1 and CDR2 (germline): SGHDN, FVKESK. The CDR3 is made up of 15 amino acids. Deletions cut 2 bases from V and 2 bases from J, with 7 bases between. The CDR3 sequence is CASSQYRAGANVLTF. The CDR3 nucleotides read TGTGCCAGCAGCCAATACAGAGCTGGGGCCAACGTCCTGACTTTC. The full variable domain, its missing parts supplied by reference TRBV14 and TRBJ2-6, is EAGVTQFPSHSVIEKGQTVTLRCDPISGHDNLYWYRRVMGKEIKFLLHFVKESKQDESGMPNNRFLAERTGGTYSTLKVQPAELEDSGVYFCASSQYRAGANVLTFGAGSRLTVL.

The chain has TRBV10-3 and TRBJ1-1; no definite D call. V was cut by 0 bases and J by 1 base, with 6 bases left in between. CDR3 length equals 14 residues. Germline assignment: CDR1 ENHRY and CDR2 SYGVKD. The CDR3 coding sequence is TGTGCCATCAGTGAGTCCGAGGCGAACACTGAAGCTTTCTTT. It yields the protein CAISESEANTEAFF.

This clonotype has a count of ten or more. CDR3 coding DNA: TGTGCCAGCAGCTTGAGCGAGTCCTACGAGCAGTACTTC. This encodes CASSLSESYEQYF. V gene TRBV12-3 or TRBV12-4 combines with J gene TRBJ2-7; no firm D call. The CDR3 extends over 13 amino acids. Trimming shortened V by 6 bases and J by 1 base, and 10 bases separated the two germline ends.